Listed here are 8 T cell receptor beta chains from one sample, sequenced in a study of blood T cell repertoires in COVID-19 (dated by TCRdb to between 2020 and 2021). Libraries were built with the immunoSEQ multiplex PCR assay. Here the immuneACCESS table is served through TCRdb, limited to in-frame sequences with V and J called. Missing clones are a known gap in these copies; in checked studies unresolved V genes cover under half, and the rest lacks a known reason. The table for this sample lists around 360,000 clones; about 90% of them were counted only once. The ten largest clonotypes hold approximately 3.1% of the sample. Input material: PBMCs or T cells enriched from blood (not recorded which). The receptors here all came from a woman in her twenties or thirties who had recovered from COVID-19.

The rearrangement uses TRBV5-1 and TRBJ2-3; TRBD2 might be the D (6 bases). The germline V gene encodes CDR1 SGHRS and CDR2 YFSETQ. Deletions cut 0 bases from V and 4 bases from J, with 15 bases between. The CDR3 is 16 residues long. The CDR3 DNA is TGCGCCAGCAGCTTGGTCCCCGGGGGAGTCGCAGATACGCAGTATTTT. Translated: CASSLVPGGVADTQYF. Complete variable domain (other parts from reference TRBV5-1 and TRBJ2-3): KAGVTQTPRYLIKTRGQQVTLSCSPISGHRSVSWYQQTPGQGLQFLFEYFSETQRNKGNFPGRFSGRQFSNSRSEMNVSTLELGDSALYLCASSLVPGGVADTQYFGPGTRLTVL.

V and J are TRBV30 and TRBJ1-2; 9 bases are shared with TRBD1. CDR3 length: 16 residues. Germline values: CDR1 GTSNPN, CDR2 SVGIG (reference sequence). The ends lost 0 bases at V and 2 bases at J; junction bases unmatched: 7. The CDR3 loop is CAWSVLTGGRNYGYTF. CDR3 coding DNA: TGTGCCTGGAGTGTACTGACAGGGGGGAGAAACTATGGCTACACCTTC.

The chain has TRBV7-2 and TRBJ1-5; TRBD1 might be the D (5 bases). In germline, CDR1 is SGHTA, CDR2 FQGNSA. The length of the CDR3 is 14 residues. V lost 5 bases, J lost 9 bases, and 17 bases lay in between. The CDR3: CASSPVAGVWPQHF. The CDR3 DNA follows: TGTGCCAGCAGCCCGGTGGCGGGGGTCTGGCCCCAGCATTTT.

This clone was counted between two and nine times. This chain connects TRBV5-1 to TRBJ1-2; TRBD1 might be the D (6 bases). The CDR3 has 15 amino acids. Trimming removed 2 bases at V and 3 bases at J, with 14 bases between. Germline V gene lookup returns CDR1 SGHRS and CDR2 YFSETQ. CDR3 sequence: CASSFGGGLDYGYTF. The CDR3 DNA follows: TGCGCCAGCAGCTTTGGCGGGGGGCTTGACTATGGCTACACCTTC.

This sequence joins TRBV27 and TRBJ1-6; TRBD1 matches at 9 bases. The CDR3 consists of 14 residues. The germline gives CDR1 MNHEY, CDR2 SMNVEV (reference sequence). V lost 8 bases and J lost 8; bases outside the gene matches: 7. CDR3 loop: CASRFGTGHSPLHF. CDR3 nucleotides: TGTGCCAGCCGATTTGGGACAGGGCATTCACCCCTCCACTTT.

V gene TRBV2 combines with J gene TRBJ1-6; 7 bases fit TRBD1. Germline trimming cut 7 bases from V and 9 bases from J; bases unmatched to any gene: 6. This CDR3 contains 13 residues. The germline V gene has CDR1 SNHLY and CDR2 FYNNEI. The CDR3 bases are TGTGCCAGCAAAGGGACAGAGACTTCACCCCTCCACTTT. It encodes CASKGTETSPLHF. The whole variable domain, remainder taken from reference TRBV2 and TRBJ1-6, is EPEVTQTPSHQVTQMGQEVILRCVPISNHLYFYWYRQILGQKVEFLVSFYNNEISEKSEIFDDQFSVERPDGSNFTLKIRSTKLEDSAMYFCASKGTETSPLHFGNGTRLTVT.

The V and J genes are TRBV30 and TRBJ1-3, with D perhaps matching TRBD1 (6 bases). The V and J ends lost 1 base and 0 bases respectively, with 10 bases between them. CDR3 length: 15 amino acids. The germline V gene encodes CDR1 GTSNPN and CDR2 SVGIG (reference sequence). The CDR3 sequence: CAWSADSHSGNTIYF. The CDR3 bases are TGTGCCTGGAGTGCGGACAGTCACTCTGGAAACACCATATATTTT.

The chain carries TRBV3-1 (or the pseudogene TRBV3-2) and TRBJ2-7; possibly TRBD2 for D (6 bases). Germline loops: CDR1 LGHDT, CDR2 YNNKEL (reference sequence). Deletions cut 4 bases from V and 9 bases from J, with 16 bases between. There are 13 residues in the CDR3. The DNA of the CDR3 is TGTGCCAGCAGCCTCGCAGGGACTGTCCTGCAGTACTTC. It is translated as CASSLAGTVLQYF.